These 10 T cell receptor beta chains came from one sample sequenced in a study of human T cells and chemical hapten exposure. Specified time point: healthy volunteer bleed at 2 weeks. Before extraction, the whole blood was not fractionated, and total RNA was taken from it. TCRdb re-called the RACE reads with MiXCR, one entry per CDR3 protein. The sample lists roughly 130,000 distinct CDR3 sequences; about 8.2% were seen once. Sequencing input: whole blood. These receptors were taken from a male donor in good health. Some clones in this sample may be carry-over from other donors' samples.

This clonotype was seen repeatedly, ten times or more. The rearrangement uses TRBV20-1 and TRBJ2-1; 12 bases agree with TRBD2. CDR3 length equals 15 residues. J was trimmed by 6 bases and V by 6 bases; bases with no gene match: 9. CDR1 and CDR2 (germline): DFQATT, SNEGSKA (reference sequence). DNA of the CDR3: TGCAGTGCCAGGCGACTAGCGGGAGATCTCAATGAGCAGTTCTTC. Translating it yields CSARRLAGDLNEQFF.

In its sample, this clonotype was seen many times. The rearrangement links TRBV20-1 to TRBJ2-4; D gene uncertain. Germline CDR1 and CDR2: DFQATT and SNEGSKA (reference sequence). The V end lost 4 bases, the J end lost 0 bases, and 13 bases lay between the germline ends. The CDR3 is made up of 15 amino acids. This CDR3 is CSATPTGLAKNIQYF. CDR3 in DNA: TGCAGTGCTACACCCACGGGCCTAGCCAAAAACATTCAGTACTTC.

Only a few counts were recorded for this clonotype. The chain couples TRBV19 to TRBJ1-1, with TRBD1 identical over 7 bases. Germline V gene lookup returns CDR1 LNHDA and CDR2 SQIVND (reference sequence). V was clipped by 5 bases and J by 6 bases; unmatched bases: 12. The CDR3 has 15 amino acids. In DNA, the CDR3 is TGTGCCAGTAGTCTTTACGGTGAGGGGGCCCCTGAAGCTTTCTTT. Its protein is CASSLYGEGAPEAFF.

This clonotype was found a few times. The rearrangement uses TRBV4-2 and TRBJ1-1; tentatively, D is TRBD1 (5 bases). The CDR3 length is 17 residues. Germline V lookup: CDR1 LGHNA, CDR2 YNFKEQ. With 0 bases removed from V and 1 base from J, the gap between germline ends came to 15 bases. In nucleotides, the CDR3 is TGTGCCAGCAGCCAAGATACAGGCGCCGGGGGGAACACTGAAGCTTTCTTT. Protein sequence: CASSQDTGAGGNTEAFF.

Many counts were recorded for this clonotype. This chain connects TRBV20-1 to TRBJ1-5; 7 bases align to TRBD1. The CDR3 runs 15 residues. Germline values: CDR1 DFQATT, CDR2 SNEGSKA (reference sequence). V was pared by 6 bases and J by 1 base, with 9 bases of the junction left unmatched. The CDR3 region has the DNA TGCAGTGCCGGAACAGGGGCGGGGAGCAATCAGCCCCAGCATTTT. Translated, it gives CSAGTGAGSNQPQHF.

This clonotype was found a few times. The chain has TRBV6-5 and TRBJ2-1, with 8 bases identical to TRBD2. The germline V gene encodes CDR1 MNHEY and CDR2 SVGAGI. Losses at the gene ends were 4 bases for V and 0 bases for J; bases not matched to a gene: 5. The CDR3 runs to 16 residues. In DNA, the CDR3 is TGTGCCAGCAGTTTCCTAAGCGGGAGCTCCTACAATGAGCAGTTCTTC. It specifies CASSFLSGSSYNEQFF.

Written as DNA, the CDR3 is TGTGCCAGCAGTGCCAGCGCGGACAATGAGCAGTTCTTC. Protein sequence: CASSASADNEQFF. The gene calls are TRBV2 and TRBJ2-1; D gene unclear. Per germline, CDR1 SNHLY and CDR2 FYNNEI. The length of the CDR3 is 13 residues. Trimming pared 4 bases from V and 5 bases from J, leaving 9 bases between.

This chain links TRBV19 with TRBJ2-7; D may match TRBD1 or TRBD2 (5 bases each). CDR1 and CDR2 from the germline V gene are LNHDA and SQIVND (reference sequence). The CDR3 extends over 11 amino acids. In DNA, the CDR3 is TGTGCTTCTGGGGGTAGAGACGAGCAGTACTTC. It yields the protein CASGGRDEQYF.

This clonotype has a count of ten or more. The gene calls are TRBV7-9 and TRBJ2-5; TRBD2 matches 8 bases. Germline CDR1 and CDR2: SEHNR and FQNEAQ (reference sequence). V lost 2 bases, J lost 4 bases, and 9 bases stayed unmatched. This CDR3 spans 16 amino acids. The DNA of the CDR3 is TGTGCCAGCAGCTTACAGGCGGGAGGTGGTCGAGAGACCCAGTACTTC. It is translated as CASSLQAGGGRETQYF.

The rearrangement links TRBV20-1 to TRBJ2-5; 16 nucleotides agree with TRBD2. The V segment lost 8 bases and the J segment 4 bases; nucleotides outside the gene matches: 10. Per the germline V gene, CDR1 is DFQATT and CDR2 is SNEGSKA (reference sequence). The CDR3 runs 16 residues. CDR3 amino acids: CSYRGLAGGKGETQYF. CDR3 bases: TGCAGTTACCGGGGACTAGCGGGGGGGAAAGGAGAGACCCAGTACTTC.